This T cell receptor beta chain was captured in a study of OX40 agonist ivuxolimab in advanced cancers. Study details: Hepatocellular carcinoma, melanoma, renal cell or head and neck cancer was diagnosed in the dose-escalation patients. Eligibility admitted prior anti-PD-1, anti-PD-L1 or anti-CTLA-4 therapy; about 39% had some. General study findings and limits: No determination was made of the antigen specificity of the expanded peripheral T cells.

With respect to this clone: Its antigen is not known.

Assay used: immunoSEQ multiplex PCR; TCRdb lists only in-frame clones, some missing. This sample has about 85,000 clones, with roughly four fifths found just once. This TCR came from an adult with an advanced solid tumor such as melanoma, head and neck, liver or kidney cancer. The sequences come from CD4+ or CD8+ T cells sorted from blood, collected in a trial of the OX40 agonist ivuxolimab.

CDR3 bases: TGTGCCAGCAGCTACGCGAGCCCAGATACGCAGTATTTT. Residues: CASSYASPDTQYF. The chain is built from TRBV5-4 and TRBJ2-3; D is uncertain. Trimming removed 3 bases at V and 4 bases at J, with 9 bases between. Germline lookup yields CDR1 SGHNT and CDR2 YYREEE (reference sequence). This CDR3 comprises 13 residues.